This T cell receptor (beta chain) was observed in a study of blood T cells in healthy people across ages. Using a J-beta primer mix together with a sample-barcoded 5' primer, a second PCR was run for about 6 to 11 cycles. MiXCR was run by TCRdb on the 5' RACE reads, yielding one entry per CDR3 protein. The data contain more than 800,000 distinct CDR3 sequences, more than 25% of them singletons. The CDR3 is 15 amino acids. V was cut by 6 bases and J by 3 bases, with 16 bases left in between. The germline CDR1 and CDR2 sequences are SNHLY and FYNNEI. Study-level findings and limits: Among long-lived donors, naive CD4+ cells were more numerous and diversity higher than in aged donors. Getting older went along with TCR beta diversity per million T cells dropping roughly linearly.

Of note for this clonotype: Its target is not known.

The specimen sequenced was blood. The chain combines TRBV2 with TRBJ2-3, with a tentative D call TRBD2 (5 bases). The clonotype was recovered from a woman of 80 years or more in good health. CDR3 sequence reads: CASRAGVWETDTQYF. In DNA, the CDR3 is TGTGCCAGCAGGGCGGGTGTTTGGGAGACAGATACGCAGTATTTT.